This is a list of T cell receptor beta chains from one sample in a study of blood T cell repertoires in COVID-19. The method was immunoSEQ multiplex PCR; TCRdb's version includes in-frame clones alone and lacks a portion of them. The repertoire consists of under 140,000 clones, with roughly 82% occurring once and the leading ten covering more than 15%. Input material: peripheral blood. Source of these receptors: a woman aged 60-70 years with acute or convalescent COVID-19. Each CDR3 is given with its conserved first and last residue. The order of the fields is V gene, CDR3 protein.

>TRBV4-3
CASSQEVKVTSKAAHF
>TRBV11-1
CASSLQGGNTEAFF
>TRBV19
CASSIGTGGNTGELFF
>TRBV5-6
CASSLEGANYGYTF
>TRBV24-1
CATSDGTRSTDTQYF
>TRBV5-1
CASSFDGRGVTDTQCF
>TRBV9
CASSAPSSGNTIYF
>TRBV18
CASTPTENTDTQYF
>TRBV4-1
CASSQEGTGGGQPQHF
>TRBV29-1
CSVEEASGGHSSYNEQFF
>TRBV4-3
CASSPHGQEAFF
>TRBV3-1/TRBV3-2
CASRLLWNTEAFF
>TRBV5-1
CASSLAGATNEKLFF
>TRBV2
CAIHRVFQETQYF
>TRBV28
CASRWLSSSGNTIYF
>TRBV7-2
CASSLGREVTRGYTF
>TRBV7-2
CASSSRDSSYNEQFF
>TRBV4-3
CASSQDGTRPYTQYF
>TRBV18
CASSPVGGEGYEQYF
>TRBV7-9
CASSLPRDFLQETQYF
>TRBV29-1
CSVSYYNEQFF
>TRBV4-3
CASSQDDGRRNEKLFF
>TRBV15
CATSRTGINNEKLFF
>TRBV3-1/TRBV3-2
CASSQGVGGQGGYTF
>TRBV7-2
CASSIGQASYNEQFF
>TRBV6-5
CASTEPGRYTEAFF
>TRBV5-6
CASSLGRSGRPLHF
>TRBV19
CASTRERNRGQVLNEQFF
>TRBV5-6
CASSFQGYEQYF
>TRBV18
CASSPAIAGEMEKLFF
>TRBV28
CASSTRTGTLYSNQPQHF
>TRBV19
CASRDRLTDTQYF
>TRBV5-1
CASSFGQGPNQPQHF
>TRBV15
CATSSGTSGEKLFF
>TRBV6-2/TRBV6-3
CASSYRQGSTGELFF
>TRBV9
CASSITGGNTNSPLHF
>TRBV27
CASSLQRLRPLHF
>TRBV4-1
CASSQAGTSVDTQYF
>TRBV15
CATSRDLKYAVETQYF
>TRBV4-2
CASSQESWTGNYGYTF
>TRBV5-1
CASSFQTGGGTEAFF
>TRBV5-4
CASSLATGTQETQYF
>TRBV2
CASSERPRGWHEQFF
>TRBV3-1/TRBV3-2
CASSQRGGRNYGYTF